The clone carrying this TCR beta chain showed up just a few times. Gene names follow the mouse nomenclature. From the germline J gene comes the end of the CDR3, since the read stops 4 residues before it. Germline V gene lookup returns CDR1 NNHDY and CDR2 SYVADS. V lost 1 base, J lost 2 bases, and 2 bases stayed unmatched. The CDR3 sequence is 15 residues long. CD4, CD8alpha, NKG2D, NKG2ACE and other markers were used to sort pooled cutaneous lymph node cells. This sample is drawn from a study of CD8+ T cells in alopecia areata. Turning to the study itself: Skin-grafted approximately 7-11-week-old female C3H/HeJ mice received tissue from roughly 6-13-month-old C3H/HeJ donors with spontaneous alopecia.

Reverse transcribed after extraction, RNA yielded cDNA as the sequencing template. The table came from immunoSEQ multiplex PCR; TCRdb's copy has only in-frame clones and leaves some out. This repertoire holds 200,000 to 300,000 clones, and none appear only once. What was sequenced was CD4+ T cells sorted from a lymph node. The clonotype was recovered from a C3H/HeJ mouse with alopecia areata. For the strain, the MHC haplotype given is H2-k. The chain couples TRBV13-3 to TRBJ2-3, with 9 bases matching TRBD2. The covered CDR3 bases are TGTGCCAGCAGTGATACTGGGGGGTTTGCAGAA. Translating gives CASSDTGGFAE. The CDR3 in full is CASSDTGGFAETLYF.